The 17 T cell receptor beta chains in this list originate from one sample, sequenced in a study of shared clonotypes between healthy human individuals. The protocol was immunoSEQ multiplex PCR, while the TCRdb copy is restricted to in-frame clones and leaves out a portion. The data show approximately 2,200,000 clones, about 92% seen once. Naive CD8 cells lacked CD45RO and underwent positive selection for CCR7, leaving out terminally differentiated effector memory CD45RA+ cells. Sequencing was done on a sample of naive CD8+ T cells from PBMCs. These receptors originate from a man younger than 35 in good health. Some clones in this sample may be carry-over from other donors' samples.

The chain couples TRBV21-1 to TRBJ1-5; the DNA was not used to check the table's D call, TRBD1. TRBV21-1 is a recognized pseudogene. CDR3 size: 19 residues. The CDR3 loop reads CASSKQFADRDYSNQPQHF. The CDR3 DNA follows: TGTGCCAGCAGCAAACAATTTGCGGACAGAGATTATAGCAATCAGCCCCAGCATTTT.

Regarding this clone: Distinct nucleotide sequences in the sample also encode this CDR3. The gene calls are TRBV29-1 and TRBJ2-1; D is possibly TRBD2 (5 bases). Per the germline V gene, CDR1 is SQVTM and CDR2 is ANQGSEA. This CDR3 spans 14 amino acids. Trimming stripped 1 base from V and 2 bases from J, with 9 bases between. Here the CDR3 DNA reads TGCAGCGTTGAAGCGGGAAGAACCTACAATGAGCAGTTCTTC. Amino acid sequence: CSVEAGRTYNEQFF.

The rearrangement links TRBV11-2 to TRBJ2-3, with 7 bases matching TRBD2. Germline V gene data show CDR1 as SGHAT and CDR2 as FQNNGV. The CDR3 extends over 16 amino acids. Trimming removed 5 bases from V and 3 bases from J; junction bases left unmatched: 11. The DNA of the CDR3 is TGTGCCAGCAGCCTACGGGCGGGAGCTGGGACAGATACGCAGTATTTT. Translating it yields CASSLRAGAGTDTQYF.

This chain links TRBV30 with TRBJ2-1, with TRBD2 matching over 11 bases. The trim removed 4 bases at V and 1 base at J, leaving 3 bases unmatched. CDR3 length: 15 residues. From germline, CDR1 is GTSNPN and CDR2 SVGIG (reference sequence). CDR3 region: CAWTSGRLSYNEQFF. DNA for the CDR3: TGTGCCTGGACTAGCGGGAGGTTATCCTACAATGAGCAGTTCTTC.

The chain links TRBV10-1 to TRBJ2-2; D unclear. V lost 4 bases and J lost 1, with 10 bases in between. Germline CDR1 WNHNN, CDR2 SYGVQD (reference sequence). The CDR3 contains 15 residues. The DNA of the CDR3 is TGCGCCAGCAGTGGCATGAGACAGAACACCGGGGAGCTGTTTTTT. This encodes CASSGMRQNTGELFF.

This clone appeared a single time. The chain couples TRBV9 to TRBJ1-1, with D possibly matching TRBD1 (5 bases). This CDR3 is 14 amino acids long. V was clipped by 2 bases and J by 4 bases, with 12 bases between them. Germline V gene sequence: CDR1 SGDLS, CDR2 YYNGEE. The DNA of the CDR3 is TGTGCCAGCAGCGTCGTAGCAGGGTTCACTGAAGCTTTCTTT. Protein sequence: CASSVVAGFTEAFF.

J is TRBJ2-1 and V is TRBV11-2; 11 nucleotides align to TRBD2. J gave up 7 bases and V 5 bases, and 16 bases lay outside the gene matches. The CDR3 is made up of 18 amino acids. Germline CDR1 and CDR2: SGHAT and FQNNGV. The CDR3 sequence is CASSPTGGSGRAMNEQFF. DNA for the CDR3: TGTGCCAGCAGCCCGACAGGGGGTAGCGGGAGGGCCATGAATGAGCAGTTCTTC.

The chain has TRBV9 and TRBJ2-7; no reliable D call. V shed 0 bases and J shed 0 bases, with 10 bases lying between them. Germline values: CDR1 SGDLS, CDR2 YYNGEE. The CDR3 extends over 15 amino acids. CDR3 in amino acids: CASSVGGIFSYEQYF. CDR3 DNA sequence: TGTGCCAGCAGCGTAGGGGGTATTTTCTCCTACGAGCAGTACTTC.

This rearrangement joins TRBV4-1 to TRBJ1-1; D is undetermined. The CDR3 covers 14 residues. CDR1 and CDR2 from the germline V gene are MGHRA and YSYEKL. The germline V and J ends were trimmed by 4 bases and 1 base, with 10 bases remaining between them. This chain's CDR3 is CASSPRRGNTEAFF. The CDR3 region has the DNA TGCGCCAGCAGCCCCAGACGGGGGAACACTGAAGCTTTCTTT.

This chain joins TRBV19 and TRBJ1-5; D is uncertain. Germline loops: CDR1 LNHDA, CDR2 SQIVND (reference sequence). The V end lost 7 bases, the J end lost 6 bases, and 13 bases lay between the germline ends. There are 13 residues in the CDR3. The CDR3 DNA reads as TGTGCCAGTACCGCTCTGCCGGGTCAGCCCCAGCATTTT. Protein: CASTALPGQPQHF.

A single count supports this clone. V is TRBV19 and J is TRBJ2-7; 9 bases match TRBD2. This CDR3 is built from 14 residues. V gave up 4 bases and J gave up 7 bases; unmatched junction bases: 8. Germline loops: CDR1 LNHDA, CDR2 SQIVND (reference sequence). As DNA, the CDR3 is TGTGCCAGTAGTAAGCGGGAGGCCCCCGGAGAGCAGTACTTC. Translated: CASSKREAPGEQYF.

Concerning this clone: The same CDR3 can be traced to other DNA sequences in this sample. V usage is TRBV29-1 and J usage is TRBJ2-1; no firm D call. The germline CDR1 and CDR2 sequences are SQVTM and ANQGSEA. Trimming shortened V by 5 bases and J by 4 bases, and 6 bases separated the two germline ends. The CDR3 contains 11 residues. The CDR3 nucleotides read TGCAGCGTTCGGGCGTACAATGAGCAGTTCTTC. Translating it yields CSVRAYNEQFF.

V usage is TRBV28 and J usage is TRBJ2-1, with D perhaps TRBD1 or TRBD2 (6 bases each). The CDR3 has 16 amino acids. The V and J ends lost 5 bases and 8 bases respectively, with 22 bases between them. Germline CDR1 and CDR2: MDHEN and SYDVKM. CDR3 region: CASSMLNRDSRHEQFF. CDR3 sequence (DNA): TGTGCCAGCAGTATGCTAAACAGGGACTCCCGACATGAGCAGTTCTTC.

The chain has TRBV5-6 and TRBJ1-1; D gene ambiguous. Germline CDR1 and CDR2: SGHDT and YYEEEE. The CDR3 covers 16 residues. The V and J ends lost 4 bases and 5 bases respectively, with 21 bases between them. CDR3 protein: CASSVGVGGGFTEAFF. The CDR3 DNA follows: TGTGCCAGCAGCGTGGGCGTGGGTGGAGGGTTTACTGAAGCTTTCTTT.

This sequence joins TRBV10-3 and TRBJ2-1; 8 bases align to TRBD2. The V gene's germline CDR1 is ENHRY and CDR2 SYGVKD. This CDR3 region has 14 residues. J was trimmed by 5 bases and V by 10 bases; bases with no gene match: 10. As DNA, the CDR3 is TGTGCCACCGGATACGGCGGGAGGAACAATGAGCAGTTCTTC. Amino acids: CATGYGGRNNEQFF.

The chain carries TRBV7-9 and TRBJ2-7; D is possibly TRBD1 or TRBD2 (5 bases each). The germline V gene encodes CDR1 SEHNR and CDR2 FQNEAQ (reference sequence). This CDR3 region has 17 residues. Trimming removed 3 bases from V and 5 bases from J, with 23 bases in between. CDR3 protein: CASSFDAAWGIRNEQYF. The CDR3 DNA reads TGTGCCAGCAGCTTTGACGCGGCGTGGGGGATTAGGAACGAGCAGTACTTC.

This clone was observed a single time. This chain joins TRBV11-2 and TRBJ2-1; 8 positions agree with TRBD1. Germline V gives CDR1 SGHAT, CDR2 FQNNGV. The V and J ends lost 5 bases and 8 bases, in that order; junction bases with no gene match: 5. The CDR3 has 13 amino acids. This CDR3 reads CASSQSGGHEQFF. DNA of the CDR3: TGTGCCAGCAGCCAATCAGGGGGCCATGAGCAGTTCTTC. Filled out from reference TRBV11-2 and TRBJ2-1, the complete variable domain reads EAGVAQSPRYKIIEKRQSVAFWCNPISGHATLYWYQQILGQGPKLLIQFQNNGVVDDSQLPKDRFSAERLKGVDSTLKIQPAKLEDSAVYLCASSQSGGHEQFFGPGTRLTVL.